Sequencing of this TCR beta chain was carried out in a study of blood T cell repertoires in COVID-19 (dated by TCRdb to 2018 to 2021). For the wider study: Samples from collaborators originated in the United States, Italy and Spain and spanned both the acute and convalescent phases of COVID-19. The material from the prospective study consisted of cDNA or gDNA derived from T cells, B-cell-depleted T cells, or PBMCs. The dataset comprised deeply sampled blood TCRbeta repertoires from subjects exposed to, actively infected with, or recovered from COVID-19. The repertoires were released in a freely available public database intended as a resource for research on the immune response to SARS-CoV-2. Samples were obtained from the ongoing ImmuneRACE study (first 160 participants) and from about 1,300 subjects provided by 6 global collaborators. Sample metadata almost always included a de-identified subject ID, COVID-19 status, age in years and sex. Where available, HLA class I and class II types were taken from metadata supplied by the sample provider and were not determined by assay-based typing. Points the paper makes about the study in general: How much clinical and demographic metadata was included differed by source and by participant, and the metadata was provided uncurated.

Each collaborating institution followed its own protocols to collect whole blood in K2EDTA tubes. For TCRbeta analysis, collaborators shipped samples in one of three forms: frozen whole blood, isolated PBMCs, or DNA extracted from either of those sample types. The immunoSEQ Assay, a bias-controlled multiplex PCR, was used to amplify TCRbeta CDR3 regions from genomic DNA. The study's processing was this. Nucleated cell counts per sample were estimated from amplification of reference gene primers within the assay. Sequence reads were collapsed and filtered to measure the absolute abundance of every unique TCRbeta CDR3 rearrangement. Productive Simpson clonality was computed per sample as the square root of Simpson's diversity index over productive rearrangements. TCRdb re-hosts the immuneACCESS table, in-frame sequences only. Its copies lack some clones; in the studies checked, an unresolved V gene accounts for under half of them, and the cause for the rest is not known. V and J calls and clone size come straight from that table; D and trimming were deduced from the DNA. The sample includes about 97,000 clones, with about 87% observed a single time. The ten largest clonotypes hold roughly 14% of the sample.

As for this clone: Its cognate antigen has yet to be identified. Base-call qualities are not available, and no considerably larger clone is one nucleotide away.

The sequence derives from a human donor in a cohort sampled during active COVID-19. The sequenced material came from peripheral blood.

The CDR3 region has the sequence CASSLTGDRISYEQYF. At the DNA level, the sequence is TGTGCCAGCAGTCTGACGGGGGACAGGATCTCCTACGAGCAGTACTTC. The V gene is TRBV3-1 (or the pseudogene TRBV3-2) and the J gene is TRBJ2-7; TRBD1 fits 8 bases in the junction. The germline V and J ends show losses of 6 bases and 0 bases respectively, and no gene match explains 10 bases of the junction. Measured from the cysteine to the phenylalanine, the CDR3 is 16 residues long. The entry retains the CDR3 DNA only, 48 bases that are in frame from base 1. As encoded in the germline V gene (reference sequence), CDR1 is LGHDT while CDR2 is YNNKEL.